The present TCR beta chain was sequenced within a study of T cells after yellow fever vaccination. The study's findings and limits: Within FACS-sorted repertoires, abundant clonotypes contaminating from the bulk population could be present. Among primary-vaccination clones, most reappeared after the booster, at just under 98% for CD4 and about 90% for CD8. Only a small proportion of the clonotypes turned up in both the CD4 and the CD8 compartments, likely arising from convergent recombination.

TCR cDNA was made by 5'RACE template switching, adding a universal primer site and UMIs. TCRdb processed the 5' RACE reads anew with MiXCR; each CDR3 protein has one entry. The sample contains more than 200,000 distinct CDR3 sequences, approximately 3.8% of which appear only once. This clonotype was seen at least ten times. Its specificity is unknown. The sequencing here drew on PBMCs, taken 15 days after the yellow fever booster vaccination. The TCR comes from a man younger than 35 who received the YFV17D yellow fever vaccine.

The CDR3 protein is CASAGVVGVPLHF. CDR3 DNA: TGTGCCAGCGCGGGGGTGGTCGGGGTCCCCCTCCACTTT. The gene calls are TRBV9 and TRBJ1-6; D perhaps matches TRBD1 (5 bases). Germline loops: CDR1 SGDLS, CDR2 YYNGEE. With 7 bases removed from V and 13 bases from J, the gap between germline ends came to 18 bases. CDR3 length: 13 amino acids.